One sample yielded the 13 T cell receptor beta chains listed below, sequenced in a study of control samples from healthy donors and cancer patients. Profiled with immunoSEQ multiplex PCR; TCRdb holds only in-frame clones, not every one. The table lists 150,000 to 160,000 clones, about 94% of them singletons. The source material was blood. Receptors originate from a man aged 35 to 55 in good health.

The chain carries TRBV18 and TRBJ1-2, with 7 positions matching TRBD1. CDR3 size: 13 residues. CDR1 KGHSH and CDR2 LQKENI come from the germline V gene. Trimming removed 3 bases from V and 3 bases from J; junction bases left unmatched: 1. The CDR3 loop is CASSPDRDYGYTF. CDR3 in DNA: TGTGCCAGCTCACCTGACAGGGACTATGGCTACACCTTC.

The CDR3 nucleotides are TGCGCCAGCAGCCAAGTTTCAGGGGGCTACGAGCAGTACTTC. It codes for CASSQVSGGYEQYF. V gene TRBV4-1 combines with J gene TRBJ2-7; 7 nucleotides align to TRBD1. Germline loops: CDR1 MGHRA, CDR2 YSYEKL. Trimming at V came to 1 base and at J to 3 bases, leaving 3 bases not matched to a gene. This CDR3 is built from 14 residues.

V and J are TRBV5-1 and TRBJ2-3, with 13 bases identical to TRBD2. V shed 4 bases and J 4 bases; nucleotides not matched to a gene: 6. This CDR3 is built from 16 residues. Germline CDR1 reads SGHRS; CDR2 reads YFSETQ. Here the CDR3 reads CASSQLLAGGPDTQYF. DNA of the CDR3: TGCGCCAGCAGCCAACTACTAGCGGGGGGGCCAGATACGCAGTATTTT.

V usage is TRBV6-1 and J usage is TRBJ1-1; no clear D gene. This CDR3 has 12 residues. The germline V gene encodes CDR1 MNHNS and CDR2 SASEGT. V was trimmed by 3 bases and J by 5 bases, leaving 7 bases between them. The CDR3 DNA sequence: TGTGCCAGCAGTGACGAAGTGACTGAAGCTTTCTTT. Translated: CASSDEVTEAFF.

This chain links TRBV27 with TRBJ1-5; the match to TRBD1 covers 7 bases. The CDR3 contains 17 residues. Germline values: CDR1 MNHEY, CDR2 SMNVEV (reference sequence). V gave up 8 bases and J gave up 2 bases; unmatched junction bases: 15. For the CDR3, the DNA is TGTGCCAGCGACTTCGCTGGAGGGGGCGCGGGCAATCAGCCCCAGCATTTT. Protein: CASDFAGGGAGNQPQHF.

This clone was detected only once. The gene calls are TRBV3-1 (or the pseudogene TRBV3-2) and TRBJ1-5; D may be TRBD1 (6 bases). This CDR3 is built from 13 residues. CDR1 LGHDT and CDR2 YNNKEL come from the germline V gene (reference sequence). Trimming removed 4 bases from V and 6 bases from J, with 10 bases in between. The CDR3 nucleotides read TGTGCCAGCAGCCTAACAGGGATTCAGCCCCAGCATTTT. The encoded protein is CASSLTGIQPQHF.

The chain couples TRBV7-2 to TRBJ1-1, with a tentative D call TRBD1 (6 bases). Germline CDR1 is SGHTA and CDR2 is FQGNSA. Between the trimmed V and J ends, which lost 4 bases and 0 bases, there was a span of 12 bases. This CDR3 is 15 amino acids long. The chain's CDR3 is CASSSGHLLNTEAFF. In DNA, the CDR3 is TGTGCCAGCAGCTCGGGACATTTACTGAACACTGAAGCTTTCTTT.

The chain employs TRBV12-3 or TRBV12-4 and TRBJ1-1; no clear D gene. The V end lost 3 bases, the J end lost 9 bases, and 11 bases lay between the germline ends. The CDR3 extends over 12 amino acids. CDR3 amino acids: CASSFYADQAFF. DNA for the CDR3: TGTGCCAGCAGTTTCTACGCGGACCAAGCTTTCTTT.

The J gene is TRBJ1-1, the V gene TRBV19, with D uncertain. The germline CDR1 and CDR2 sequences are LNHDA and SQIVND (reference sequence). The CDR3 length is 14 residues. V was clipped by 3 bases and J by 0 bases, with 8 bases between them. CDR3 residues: CASSMGRLNTEAFF. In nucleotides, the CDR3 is TGTGCCAGTAGTATGGGCAGGCTGAACACTGAAGCTTTCTTT. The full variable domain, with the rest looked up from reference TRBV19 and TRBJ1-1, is DGGITQSPKYLFRKEGQNVTLSCEQNLNHDAMYWYRQDPGQGLRLIYYSQIVNDFQKGDIAEGYSVSREKKESFPLTVTSAQKNPTAFYLCASSMGRLNTEAFFGQGTRLTVV.

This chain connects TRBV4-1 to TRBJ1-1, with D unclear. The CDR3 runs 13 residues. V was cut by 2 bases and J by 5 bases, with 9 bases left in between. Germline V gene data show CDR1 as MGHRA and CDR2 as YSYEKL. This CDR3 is CASSQSSFTEAFF. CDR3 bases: TGCGCCAGCAGCCAAAGCTCATTTACTGAAGCTTTCTTT.

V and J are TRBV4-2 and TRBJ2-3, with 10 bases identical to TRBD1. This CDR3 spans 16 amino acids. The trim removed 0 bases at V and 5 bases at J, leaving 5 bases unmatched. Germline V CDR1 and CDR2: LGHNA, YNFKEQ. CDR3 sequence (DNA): TGTGCCAGCAGCCAAGAACCGACAGGGGGCAAAGATACGCAGTATTTT. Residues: CASSQEPTGGKDTQYF.

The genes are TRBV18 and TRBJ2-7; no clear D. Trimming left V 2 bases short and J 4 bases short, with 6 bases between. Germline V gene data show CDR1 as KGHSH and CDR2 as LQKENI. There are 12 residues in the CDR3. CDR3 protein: CASSPDTYEQYF. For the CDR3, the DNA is TGTGCCAGCTCACCAGACACTTACGAGCAGTACTTC.

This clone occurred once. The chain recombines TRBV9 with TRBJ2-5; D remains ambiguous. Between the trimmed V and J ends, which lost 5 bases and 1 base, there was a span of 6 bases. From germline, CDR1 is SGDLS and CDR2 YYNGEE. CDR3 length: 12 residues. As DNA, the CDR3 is TGTGCCAGCAGTAGATCCCAAGAGACCCAGTACTTC. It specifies CASSRSQETQYF. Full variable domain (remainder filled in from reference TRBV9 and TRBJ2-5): DSGVTQTPKHLITATGQRVTLRCSPRSGDLSVYWYQQSLDQGLQFLIQYYNGEERAKGNILERFSAQQFPDLHSELNLSSLELGDSALYFCASSRSQETQYFGPGTRLLVL.